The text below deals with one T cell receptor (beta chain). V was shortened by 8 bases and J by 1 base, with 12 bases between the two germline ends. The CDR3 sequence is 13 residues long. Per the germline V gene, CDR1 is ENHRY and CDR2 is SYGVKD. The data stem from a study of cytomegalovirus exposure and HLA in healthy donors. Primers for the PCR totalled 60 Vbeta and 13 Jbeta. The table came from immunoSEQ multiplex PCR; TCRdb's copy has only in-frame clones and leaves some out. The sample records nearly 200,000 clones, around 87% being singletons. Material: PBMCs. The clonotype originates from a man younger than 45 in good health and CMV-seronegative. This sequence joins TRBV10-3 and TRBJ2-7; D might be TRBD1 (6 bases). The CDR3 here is CAIGTYSSYEQYF. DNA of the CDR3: TGTGCCATCGGGACATACTCATCCTACGAGCAGTACTTC.